This passage covers 8 T cell receptor beta chains from one sample sequenced in a study of T-cell memory formation after mild COVID-19. TCRdb used MiXCR to reprocess the 5' RACE reads, holding one entry per CDR3 protein. The table shows about 560,000 distinct CDR3 sequences, with 15% to 20% occurring only once. The material sequenced was PBMCs or a T cell subset sorted from them (not recorded which). The source of these receptors is an adult woman who had mild COVID-19 (a few samples of this study predate the infection). Cell type and time point are not known.

V gene TRBV7-2 combines with J gene TRBJ2-2; no definite D call. The CDR3 has 17 residues. The ends were cut back, 0 bases at V and 1 base at J, with 12 bases in the middle. Germline V gene sequence: CDR1 SGHTA, CDR2 FQGNSA. The CDR3 nucleotides are TGTGCCAGCAGCTTAGCCGGCCCCAAGGGGAACACCGGGGAGCTGTTTTTT. As protein: CASSLAGPKGNTGELFF.

This clonotype was detected ten times or more. V is TRBV6-4 and J is TRBJ2-4; D ambiguous. The germline gives CDR1 MRHNA, CDR2 SNTAGT. V lost 3 bases, J lost 6 bases, and 18 bases lay in between. This CDR3 contains 16 residues. CDR3 protein: CASSESQVEVSNIQYF. The CDR3 DNA reads as TGTGCCAGCAGTGAATCCCAGGTCGAAGTTTCAAACATTCAGTACTTC.

This clonotype was recorded at least ten times. The chain links TRBV12-3 or TRBV12-4 to TRBJ2-5; D not resolved. V was clipped by 2 bases and J by 3 bases, with 10 bases between them. This CDR3 region has 14 residues. The CDR3 protein is CASSLSTAKETQYF. CDR3 nucleotide sequence: TGTGCCAGCAGTTTAAGTACAGCGAAAGAGACCCAGTACTTC.

The V call is TRBV20-1, the J call TRBJ2-3, with TRBD1 matching 9 bases. The CDR3 consists of 14 residues. CDR1 and CDR2 (germline): DFQATT, SNEGSKA (reference sequence). The V and J ends lost 6 bases and 1 base, in that order; junction bases with no gene match: 5. The CDR3 loop reads CSAKQGAGTDTQYF. CDR3 sequence (DNA): TGCAGTGCGAAACAGGGGGCCGGCACAGATACGCAGTATTTT.

This chain joins TRBV15 and TRBJ2-1; D gene unclear. V was clipped by 0 bases and J by 6 bases, with 12 bases between them. The germline V gene has CDR1 LNHNV and CDR2 YYDKDF (reference sequence). This CDR3 contains 15 residues. The CDR3 coding sequence is TGTGCCACCAGCAGAGATCCAGGCCCAAGCAATGAGCAGTTCTTC. Residues: CATSRDPGPSNEQFF.

This clonotype was picked up a small number of times. This chain links TRBV5-1 with TRBJ2-2; D not resolved. V gave up 0 bases and J gave up 1 base, with 7 bases separating them. The CDR3 has 15 residues. Germline assignment: CDR1 SGHRS and CDR2 YFSETQ. The DNA of the CDR3 is TGCGCCAGCAGCTTGGCACAGCTGAACACCGGGGAGCTGTTTTTT. It yields the protein CASSLAQLNTGELFF.

The V gene is TRBV9, the J gene TRBJ2-1; D is perhaps TRBD2 (5 bases). V gave up 4 bases and J gave up 7 bases, with 12 bases separating them. In germline, CDR1 is SGDLS, CDR2 YYNGEE. The CDR3 sequence is 13 residues long. CDR3 residues: CASSYTPGNEQFF. For the CDR3, the DNA is TGTGCCAGCAGCTACACGCCGGGGAATGAGCAGTTCTTC.

This chain joins TRBV15 and TRBJ2-2; 8 bases align to TRBD2. Germline trimming cut 0 bases from V and 6 bases from J; bases unmatched to any gene: 9. Germline V gene sequence: CDR1 LNHNV, CDR2 YYDKDF (reference sequence). The CDR3 totals 17 residues. The CDR3 sequence is CATSRDRGGRFAGELFF. The CDR3 nucleotides are TGTGCCACCAGCAGAGATCGGGGGGGCCGCTTTGCCGGGGAGCTGTTTTTT.